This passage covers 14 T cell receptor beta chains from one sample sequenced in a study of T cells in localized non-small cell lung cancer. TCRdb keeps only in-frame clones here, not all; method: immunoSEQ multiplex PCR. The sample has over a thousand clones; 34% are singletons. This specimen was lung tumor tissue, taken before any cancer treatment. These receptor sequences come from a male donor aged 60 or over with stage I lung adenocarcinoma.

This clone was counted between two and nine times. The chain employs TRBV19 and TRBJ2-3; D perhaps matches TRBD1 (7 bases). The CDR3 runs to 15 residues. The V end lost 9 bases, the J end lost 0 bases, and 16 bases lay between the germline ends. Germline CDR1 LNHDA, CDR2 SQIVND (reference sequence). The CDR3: CASNRRGQSTDTQYF. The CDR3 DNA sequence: TGTGCCAGCAACCGGAGGGGGCAAAGCACAGATACGCAGTATTTT.

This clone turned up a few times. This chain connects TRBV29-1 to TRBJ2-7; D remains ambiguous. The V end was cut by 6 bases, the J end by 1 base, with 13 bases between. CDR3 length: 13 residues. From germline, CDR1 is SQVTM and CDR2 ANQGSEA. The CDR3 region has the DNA TGCAGCGTCCTTTGGATTGGGTCCTACGAGCAGTACTTC. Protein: CSVLWIGSYEQYF.

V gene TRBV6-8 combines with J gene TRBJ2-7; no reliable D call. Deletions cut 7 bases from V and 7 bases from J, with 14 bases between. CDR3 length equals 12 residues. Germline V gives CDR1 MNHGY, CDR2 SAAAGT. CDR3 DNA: TGTGCCAGCAAGAGATGGGGTGGGGAGCAGTACTTC. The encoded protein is CASKRWGGEQYF.

CDR3 residues: CASSPTQPGRSEKLFF. The CDR3 DNA reads as TGTGCCAGCTCACCAACCCAACCGGGCCGTAGTGAAAAACTGTTTTTT. The V call is TRBV18, the J call TRBJ1-4, with D hard to call. The CDR3 is 16 residues long. V gave up 2 bases and J gave up 7 bases, with 17 bases separating them. The germline gives CDR1 KGHSH, CDR2 LQKENI.

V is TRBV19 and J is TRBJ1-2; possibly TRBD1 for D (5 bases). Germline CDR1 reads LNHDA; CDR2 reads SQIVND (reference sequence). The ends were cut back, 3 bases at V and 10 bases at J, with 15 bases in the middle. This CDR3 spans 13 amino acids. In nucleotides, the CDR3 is TGTGCCAGTAGTATCAGCTCGGACACAATCTACACCTTC. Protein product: CASSISSDTIYTF.

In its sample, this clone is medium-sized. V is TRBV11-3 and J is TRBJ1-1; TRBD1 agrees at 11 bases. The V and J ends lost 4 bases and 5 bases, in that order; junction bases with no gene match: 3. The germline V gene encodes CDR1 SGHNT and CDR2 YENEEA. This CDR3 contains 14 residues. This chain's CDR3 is CASSWTGGRTEAFF. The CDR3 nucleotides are TGTGCCAGCAGCTGGACAGGGGGCCGGACTGAAGCTTTCTTT.

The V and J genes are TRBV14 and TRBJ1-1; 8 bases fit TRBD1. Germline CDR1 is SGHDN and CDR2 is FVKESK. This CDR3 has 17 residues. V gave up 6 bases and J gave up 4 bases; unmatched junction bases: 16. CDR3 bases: TGTGCCAGCAGGACCAGGCAGCGCAGGGGGCTTGGCACTGAAGCTTTCTTT. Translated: CASRTRQRRGLGTEAFF.

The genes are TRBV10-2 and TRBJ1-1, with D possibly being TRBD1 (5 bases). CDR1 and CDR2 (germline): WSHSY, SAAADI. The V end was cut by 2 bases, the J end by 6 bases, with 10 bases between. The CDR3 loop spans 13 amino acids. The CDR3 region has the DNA TGCGCCAGCAGTGAGAGGGGAGTCTCTGAAGCTTTCTTT. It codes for CASSERGVSEAFF.

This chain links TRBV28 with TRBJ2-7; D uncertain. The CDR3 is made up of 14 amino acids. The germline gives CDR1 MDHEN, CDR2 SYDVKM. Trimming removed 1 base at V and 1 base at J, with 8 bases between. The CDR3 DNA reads TGTGCCAGCAGTTTATTCGGGTCTTCCTACGAGCAGTACTTC. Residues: CASSLFGSSYEQYF. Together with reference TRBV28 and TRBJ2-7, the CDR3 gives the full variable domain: DVKVTQSSRYLVKRTGEKVFLECVQDMDHENMFWYRQDPGLGLRLIYFSYDVKMKEKGDIPEGYSVSREKKERFSLILESASTNQTSMYLCASSLFGSSYEQYFGPGTRLTVT.

The CDR3 loop is CASSQPQRTYNEQFF. In nucleotides, the CDR3 is TGTGCCAGCAGCCAGCCACAGAGGACCTACAATGAGCAGTTCTTC. J is TRBJ2-1 and V is TRBV14, with D hard to call. With 3 bases removed from V and 2 bases from J, the gap between germline ends came to 11 bases. There are 15 residues in the CDR3. CDR1 SGHDN and CDR2 FVKESK come from the germline V gene.

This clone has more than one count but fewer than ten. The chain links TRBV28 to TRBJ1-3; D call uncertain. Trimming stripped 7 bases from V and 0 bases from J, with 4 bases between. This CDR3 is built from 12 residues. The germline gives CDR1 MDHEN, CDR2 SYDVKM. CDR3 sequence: CASISSGNTIYF. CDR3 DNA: TGTGCCAGCATAAGCTCTGGAAACACCATATATTTT.

CDR3 nucleotides: TGTGCCAGCAGTTTAACCGGGACAGGGTGGTTCTTC. Amino acids: CASSLTGTGWFF. The rearrangement uses TRBV28 and TRBJ2-1; TRBD1 aligns across 9 bases. The CDR3 length is 12 residues. Unmatched junction bases numbered 5, after V lost 2 bases and J lost 15 bases. In germline, CDR1 is MDHEN, CDR2 SYDVKM.

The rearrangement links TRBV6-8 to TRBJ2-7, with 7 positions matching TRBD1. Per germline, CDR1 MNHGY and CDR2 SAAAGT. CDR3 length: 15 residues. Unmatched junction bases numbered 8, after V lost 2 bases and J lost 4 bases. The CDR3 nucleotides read TGTGCCAGCAGTTACCGTAAGACAGGGTTATACGAGCAGTACTTC. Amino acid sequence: CASSYRKTGLYEQYF.

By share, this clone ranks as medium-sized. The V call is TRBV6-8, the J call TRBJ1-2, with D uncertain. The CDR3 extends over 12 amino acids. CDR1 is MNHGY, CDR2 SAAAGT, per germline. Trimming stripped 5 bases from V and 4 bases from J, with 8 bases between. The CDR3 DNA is TGTGCCAGCAGTACCGCGGGCTATGGCTACACCTTC. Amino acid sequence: CASSTAGYGYTF.